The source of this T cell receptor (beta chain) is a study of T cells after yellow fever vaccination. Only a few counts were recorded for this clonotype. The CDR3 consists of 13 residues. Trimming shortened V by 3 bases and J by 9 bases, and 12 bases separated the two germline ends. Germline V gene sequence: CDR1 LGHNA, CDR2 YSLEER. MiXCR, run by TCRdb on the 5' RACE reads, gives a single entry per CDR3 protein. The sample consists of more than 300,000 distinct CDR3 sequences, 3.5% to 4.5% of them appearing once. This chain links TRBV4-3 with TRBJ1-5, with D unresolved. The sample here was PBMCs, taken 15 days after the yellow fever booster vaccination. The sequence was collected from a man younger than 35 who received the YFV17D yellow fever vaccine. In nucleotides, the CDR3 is TGCGCCAGCAGCCACGGACCTCCCGCGCCCCAGCATTTT. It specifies CASSHGPPAPQHF.